This passage covers 30 T cell receptor beta chains from one sample sequenced in a study of cytomegalovirus exposure and HLA in healthy donors. Researchers ran the PCR with 60 Vbeta and 13 Jbeta primers. Produced via immunoSEQ multiplex PCR; TCRdb's table is partial and in-frame only. The table has about 170,000 clones, approximately 81% seen once; the top ten hold 1%. Sequenced sample: PBMCs. The receptor set was obtained from a boy aged 2-15 years in good health and CMV-seronegative.

In nucleotides, the CDR3 is TGTGCCAGCAGCTTTCGGGCGGGCTCCTACAATGAGCAGTTCTTC. It encodes CASSFRAGSYNEQFF. The gene calls are TRBV5-4 and TRBJ2-1; the D gene is possibly TRBD2 (5 bases). Trimming left V 2 bases short and J 0 bases short, with 9 bases between. This CDR3 has 15 amino acids. Germline CDR1 SGHNT, CDR2 YYREEE (reference sequence).

The chain has TRBV5-1 and TRBJ2-7; TRBD2 agrees at 12 bases. With 4 bases clipped from V and 1 base from J, the junction kept 3 bases outside the gene matches. Germline assignment: CDR1 SGHRS and CDR2 YFSETQ. The CDR3 length is 15 residues. The CDR3 protein is CASSEGTSGSYEQYV. The CDR3 DNA reads TGCGCCAGCAGCGAAGGGACTAGCGGGTCCTACGAGCAGTACGTC.

The chain joins TRBV6-1 to TRBJ2-1, with 7 bases that match TRBD2. Losses at the gene ends were 4 bases for V and 10 bases for J; bases not matched to a gene: 7. The CDR3 consists of 13 residues. CDR1 is MNHNS, CDR2 SASEGT, per germline. CDR3 nucleotide sequence: TGTGCCAGCAGTGGTCGGGAGGCCGAAGAGCAGTTCTTC. Residues: CASSGREAEEQFF.

The V call is TRBV30, the J call TRBJ1-5, with 7 bases lining up with TRBD1. Per the germline V gene, CDR1 is GTSNPN and CDR2 is SVGIG (reference sequence). The CDR3 runs to 17 residues. The V and J ends lost 3 bases and 0 bases, in that order; junction bases with no gene match: 11. As DNA, the CDR3 is TGTGCCTGGAGAGGTGGGACAGCCTTCGATAGCAATCAGCCCCAGCATTTT. It yields the protein CAWRGGTAFDSNQPQHF.

The chain uses TRBV6-4 and TRBJ2-5; 8 positions agree with TRBD2. There are 15 residues in the CDR3. The V segment lost 4 bases and the J segment 4 bases; nucleotides outside the gene matches: 8. Germline-derived CDR1 and CDR2 are MRHNA and SNTAGT. The CDR3 loop reads CASSASGAGGETQYF. The DNA for the CDR3 is TGTGCCAGCAGTGCCTCGGGTGCGGGAGGAGAGACCCAGTACTTC.

This clone has just a few counts. The rearrangement links TRBV7-6 to TRBJ1-4; TRBD1 matches 10 bases. Germline lookup yields CDR1 SGHVS and CDR2 FNYEAQ. The CDR3 contains 18 residues. Trimming removed 2 bases from V and 3 bases from J; junction bases left unmatched: 9. CDR3: CASSLWPGTGVPNEKLFF. CDR3 coding DNA: TGTGCCAGCAGCTTATGGCCGGGGACAGGGGTACCTAATGAAAAACTGTTTTTT.

This clone occurred a few times. The gene calls are TRBV6-1 and TRBJ1-6; unclear D gene. Trimming cost V 0 bases and J 7 bases, with 16 bases left between them. The CDR3 consists of 17 residues. The V gene's germline CDR1 is MNHNS and CDR2 SASEGT. The CDR3 sequence: CASSEAAELGRNSPLHF. The CDR3 DNA sequence: TGTGCCAGCAGTGAAGCGGCGGAGTTAGGGAGGAATTCACCCCTCCACTTT.

In its sample, this clone was seen a few times. The chain uses TRBV6-5 and TRBJ1-1; D gene uncertain. Per germline, CDR1 MNHEY and CDR2 SVGAGI. V was pared by 2 bases and J by 7 bases, with 11 bases between. The CDR3 is 13 amino acids. The CDR3 nucleotides are TGTGCCAGCAGTTACGCCAGGAAGGATGAAGCTTTCTTT. It yields the protein CASSYARKDEAFF.

The chain uses TRBV28 and TRBJ2-7; a weak D match, TRBD1 (6 bases). V was cut by 5 bases and J by 1 base, with 18 bases left in between. CDR3 size: 16 residues. Germline V lookup: CDR1 MDHEN, CDR2 SYDVKM. The CDR3, as DNA: TGTGCCAGCAGTGGGACGACAGGATCAGGATCCTACGAGCAGTACGTC. Translation: CASSGTTGSGSYEQYV.

V is TRBV19 and J is TRBJ1-5, with 7 bases aligning to TRBD1. Trimming took 9 bases from V and 0 from J; bases not matched to a gene: 8. The CDR3 has 15 residues. The germline gives CDR1 LNHDA, CDR2 SQIVND (reference sequence). The CDR3 sequence is CASGDRGYSNQPQHF. For the CDR3, the DNA is TGTGCCAGCGGGGACAGAGGTTATAGCAATCAGCCCCAGCATTTT.

This clone has only a few counts. This rearrangement joins TRBV2 to TRBJ2-5; 7 bases agree with TRBD2. The CDR3 totals 13 residues. With V trimmed by 6 bases and J by 5 bases, 6 bases remained unmatched. The germline CDR1 and CDR2 sequences are SNHLY and FYNNEI. The CDR3 DNA is TGTGCCAGCAGGGGGGGGGAAGGGGAGACCCAGTACTTC. It specifies CASRGGEGETQYF.

On this clone: Other DNA sequences from this sample encode an identical CDR3 as well. The V and J genes are TRBV18 and TRBJ2-7, with TRBD1 identical over 7 bases. Trimming removed 3 bases from V and 0 bases from J; junction bases left unmatched: 2. The CDR3 loop spans 14 amino acids. CDR1 is KGHSH and CDR2 is LQKENI in the germline V gene. CDR3 DNA sequence: TGTGCCAGCTCACCTCGGGACAGCTCCTACGAGCAGTACTTC. It is translated as CASSPRDSSYEQYF.

This chain joins TRBV30 and TRBJ1-6, with D possibly TRBD1 on 6 matching bases. Trimming took off 5 bases at V and 5 bases at J, with 13 bases between the two ends. Germline CDR1 reads GTSNPN; CDR2 reads SVGIG (reference sequence). The CDR3 runs 14 residues. The CDR3, as DNA: TGTGCCTGGTCCGGGACACCGAATAATTCACCCCTCCACTTT. This translates into CAWSGTPNNSPLHF.

This chain uses TRBV29-1 with TRBJ2-7, with a possible D match to TRBD1 (5 bases). The CDR3 is 14 residues long. Trimming removed 4 bases from V and 4 bases from J, with 17 bases in between. Germline lookup yields CDR1 SQVTM and CDR2 ANQGSEA. The CDR3 loop reads CSVATPAGNYEQYF. Here the CDR3 DNA reads TGCAGCGTTGCCACTCCGGCAGGGAATTACGAGCAGTACTTC.

The chain recombines TRBV19 with TRBJ1-2, with D tentatively TRBD1 (5 bases). The CDR3 covers 12 residues. Deletions cut 5 bases from V and 7 bases from J, with 11 bases between. Germline lookup yields CDR1 LNHDA and CDR2 SQIVND (reference sequence). The CDR3 DNA is TGTGCCAGTAGTCAGACAGAATTTGGCTACACCTTC. Residues: CASSQTEFGYTF.

This clone was seen more than once but under ten times. The CDR3 region has the DNA TGCGCCAGCAGTCAATCGGATGAAGGGGATGGCTACACCTTC. This translates into CASSQSDEGDGYTF. The chain combines TRBV23-1 with TRBJ1-2, with D possibly TRBD1 on 5 matching bases. TRBV23-1 is classed as an ORF, of uncertain function. Trimming cost V 0 bases and J 6 bases, with 11 bases left between them. The CDR3 has 14 amino acids.

Concerning this clone: One end of the junction is discordant with germline, which a read error may explain. The rearrangement joins TRBV15 to TRBJ2-4, with 9 bases fitting TRBD1. Germline V CDR1 and CDR2: LNHNV, YYDKDF (reference sequence). The CDR3 sequence is 15 residues long. CDR3 sequence reads: CATSRSRQGEAQRDF. The CDR3 nucleotides are TGTGCCACCAGCAGGTCCCGACAGGGGGAGGCACAGAGAGACTTC.

This rearrangement joins TRBV27 to TRBJ2-5; 7 bases are shared with TRBD1. With 9 bases clipped from V and 4 bases from J, the junction kept 5 bases outside the gene matches. The CDR3 is 12 residues long. The germline gives CDR1 MNHEY, CDR2 SMNVEV (reference sequence). The CDR3 DNA reads as TGTGCCAGTCAGCGACAGGGAGAGACCCAGTACTTC. Residues: CASQRQGETQYF.

This chain joins TRBV9 and TRBJ2-7; 7 bases are a match to TRBD2. Germline CDR1 is SGDLS and CDR2 is YYNGEE. The length of the CDR3 is 15 residues. J was trimmed by 2 bases and V by 3 bases; bases with no gene match: 8. CDR3 sequence reads: CASSGRGGGTYEQYF. Here the CDR3 DNA reads TGTGCCAGCAGCGGTCGTGGCGGGGGTACCTACGAGCAGTACTTC.

The rearrangement joins TRBV13 to TRBJ2-1; 11 bases are a match to TRBD2. The germline gives CDR1 PRHDT, CDR2 FYEKMQ (reference sequence). The CDR3 contains 16 residues. J gave up 5 bases and V 5 bases, and 8 bases lay outside the gene matches. The CDR3 spells CASSPPGLADHNEQFF. Written as DNA, the CDR3 is TGTGCCAGCAGCCCGCCGGGACTAGCGGACCACAATGAGCAGTTCTTC.

The rearrangement links TRBV5-5 to TRBJ1-5; possibly TRBD1 for D (6 bases). The germline gives CDR1 SGHKS, CDR2 YYEKEE (reference sequence). The V end was cut by 1 base, the J end by 4 bases, with 15 bases between. This CDR3 is 16 amino acids long. The CDR3 nucleotides are TGTGCCAGCAGCTTGTTCGAAGGACAGAGGAATCAGCCCCAGCATTTT. Translated, it gives CASSLFEGQRNQPQHF.

V gene TRBV7-3 combines with J gene TRBJ2-3, with 10 bases aligning to TRBD2. Trimming removed 5 bases from V and 2 bases from J; junction bases left unmatched: 1. From germline, CDR1 is SGHTA and CDR2 FQGTGA. CDR3 length: 14 residues. The CDR3 DNA reads TGTGCCAGCAGCCTAGCGGGGGTCACAGATACGCAGTATTTT. Translation: CASSLAGVTDTQYF.

The rearrangement links TRBV2 to TRBJ1-6; 8 bases fit TRBD1. There are 12 residues in the CDR3. Germline V lookup: CDR1 SNHLY, CDR2 FYNNEI. Germline trimming cut 11 bases from V and 7 bases from J; bases unmatched to any gene: 4. CDR3: CARQGSNSPLHF. DNA for the CDR3: TGTGCCCGACAGGGGAGCAATTCACCCCTCCACTTT.

The V gene is TRBV12-5, the J gene TRBJ2-3; TRBD2 matches at 13 bases. V shed 1 base and J 5 bases; nucleotides not matched to a gene: 0. The length of the CDR3 is 15 residues. Germline values: CDR1 LGHNT, CDR2 FRNRAP. CDR3 amino acids: CASGLGLAGGDTQYF. CDR3 in DNA: TGTGCTAGTGGTTTGGGACTAGCGGGAGGAGATACGCAGTATTTT.

The rearrangement uses TRBV18 and TRBJ2-7; 8 bases match TRBD1. V trimming: 4 bases; J trimming: 6 bases; junction bases outside the gene matches: 2. The CDR3 extends over 12 amino acids. Looked up from germline, CDR1 is KGHSH and CDR2 is LQKENI. The chain's CDR3 is CASSLQGGEQYV. The CDR3 nucleotides are TGTGCCAGCTCACTACAGGGGGGCGAGCAGTACGTC.

The chain links TRBV28 to TRBJ2-5, with TRBD2 matching 7 bases. Looked up from germline, CDR1 is MDHEN and CDR2 is SYDVKM. Trimming cost V 3 bases and J 5 bases; bases outside gene matches: 9. CDR3 length: 15 amino acids. CDR3 region: CASSFRSGFVETQYF. The CDR3 bases are TGTGCCAGCAGTTTCCGTAGCGGGTTTGTGGAGACCCAGTACTTC.

The chain is built from TRBV28 and TRBJ2-1, with 7 bases identical to TRBD1. Germline V gene sequence: CDR1 MDHEN, CDR2 SYDVKM. With 6 bases clipped from V and 2 bases from J, the junction kept 4 bases outside the gene matches. This CDR3 is 14 amino acids long. The CDR3 region is CASSQTGPYNEQFF. The CDR3 DNA is TGTGCCAGCAGCCAGACAGGGCCCTACAATGAGCAGTTCTTC.

The chain uses TRBV27 and TRBJ1-1; unclear D gene. The V gene's germline CDR1 is MNHEY and CDR2 SMNVEV (reference sequence). V was pared by 3 bases and J by 7 bases, with 12 bases between. The CDR3 extends over 13 amino acids. CDR3 coding DNA: TGTGCCAGCAGTTTCCGGGCGGGGTATGAAGCTTTCTTT. Protein: CASSFRAGYEAFF.

This clone was seen a single time. The V and J genes are TRBV7-8 and TRBJ1-5; 7 nucleotides agree with TRBD1. After removal of 4 bases from V and 5 bases from J, the junction contained 2 bases not matched to a gene. The CDR3 has 13 residues. CDR1 is SGHVS and CDR2 is FQNEAQ in the germline V gene. The CDR3: CASSSDRDQPQHF. Here the CDR3 DNA reads TGTGCCAGCAGCTCCGACAGGGATCAGCCCCAGCATTTT.

The chain uses TRBV11-2 and TRBJ2-3; TRBD2 might be the D (6 bases). The germline V gene encodes CDR1 SGHAT and CDR2 FQNNGV. Trimming removed 1 base from V and 5 bases from J, with 16 bases in between. This CDR3 is built from 16 residues. This chain's CDR3 is CASSLGLGLSRDTQYF. The CDR3 DNA reads as TGTGCCAGCAGCTTAGGCCTGGGACTGTCCCGAGATACGCAGTATTTT.